In this sample, the clone carrying this T cell receptor (beta chain) turned up once. The entry originates in a study of blood T cell repertoires in COVID-19. Study-wide context: Acute and convalescent COVID-19 samples came from the United States, Italy and Spain.

The ends lost 3 bases at V and 4 bases at J; junction bases unmatched: 0. The CDR3 sequence is 12 residues long. The germline V gene encodes CDR1 KGHSH and CDR2 LQKENI. Method: immunoSEQ multiplex PCR; TCRdb's copy keeps in-frame clones and lacks some. The sample comprises under 450,000 clones, approximately 90% of which are singletons, and around 13% rests with the top ten. The TCR comes from a woman aged 45-59 years with COVID-19, enrolled during active disease. The J gene is TRBJ2-7, the V gene TRBV18, with TRBD1 matching over 7 bases. The sequenced material came from peripheral blood. In DNA form, the CDR3 reads TGTGCCAGCTCACCCAGGGGGTACGAGCAGTACTTC. It codes for CASSPRGYEQYF.